These T cell receptor beta chains were read from a single sample in a study of CD8+ T cells in alopecia areata. Some clones are missing from TCRdb's copy, which holds only in-frame ones; the method was immunoSEQ multiplex PCR. The sample has fewer than 350,000 clones; 55% to 70% are singletons. Material: CD4+ T cells sorted from blood, obtained at week 24, from a patient treated with tofacitinib. The receptors were sampled from a human donor with alopecia areata. Each CDR3 is given with its conserved first and last residue. D genes are given only for firm matches. Not every row has a clone size; where given, it reads once, few, many or a size class.

v_gene: TRBV18
d_gene: .
j_gene: TRBJ2-7
abundance: .
len: 13
CDR3aa: CASSSGPIYEQYF
CDR3nt: TGTGCCAGCTCATCGGGACCGATCTACGAGCAGTACTTC

v_gene: TRBV30
d_gene: .
j_gene: TRBJ1-2
abundance: .
len: 13
CDR3aa: CAWSAGFNYGYTF
CDR3nt: TGTGCCTGGAGTGCAGGGTTTAACTATGGCTACACCTTC

v_gene: TRBV28
d_gene: .
j_gene: TRBJ1-5
abundance: .
len: 12
CDR3aa: CATQGANQPQHF
CDR3nt: TGTGCCACCCAGGGTGCCAATCAGCCCCAGCATTTT

v_gene: TRBV27
d_gene: TRBD1
j_gene: TRBJ1-1
abundance: many
len: 15
CDR3aa: CASRPRTGKNTEAFF
CDR3nt: TGTGCCAGCAGGCCTAGGACAGGGAAAAACACTGAAGCTTTCTTT

v_gene: TRBV2
d_gene: .
j_gene: TRBJ1-2
abundance: .
len: 13
CDR3aa: CARGQLSDYGYTF
CDR3nt: TGTGCCCGCGGACAGCTAAGCGACTATGGCTACACCTTC

v_gene: TRBV9
d_gene: TRBD1
j_gene: TRBJ2-1
abundance: .
len: 16
CDR3aa: CASSATSGQGPREQFF
CDR3nt: TGTGCCAGCAGCGCGACCTCGGGACAGGGACCTCGTGAGCAGTTCTTC

v_gene: TRBV7-9
d_gene: .
j_gene: TRBJ1-6
abundance: .
len: 13
CDR3aa: CASSLRTNSPLHF
CDR3nt: TGTGCCAGCAGCTTACGCACTAATTCACCCCTCCACTTT

v_gene: TRBV4-1
d_gene: .
j_gene: TRBJ2-7
abundance: .
len: 17
CDR3aa: CASSQDIRGTATYEQYF
CDR3nt: TGCGCCAGCAGCCAAGACATCCGCGGGACAGCAACCTACGAGCAGTACTTC

v_gene: TRBV21-1
d_gene: .
j_gene: TRBJ1-2
abundance: few
len: 14
CDR3aa: CASSKERGEAGYTF
CDR3nt: TGTGCCAGCAGCAAAGAGAGGGGAGAGGCTGGCTACACCTTC

v_gene: TRBV29-1
d_gene: TRBD1
j_gene: TRBJ2-7
abundance: .
len: 15
CDR3aa: CSVEVDRGPSYEQYF
CDR3nt: TGCAGCGTTGAGGTAGACAGGGGGCCCTCCTACGAGCAGTACTTC

v_gene: TRBV6-5
d_gene: TRBD1
j_gene: TRBJ1-2
abundance: .
len: 15
CDR3aa: CASRGNRGRHYGYTF
CDR3nt: TGTGCCAGCAGGGGAAACAGGGGGCGTCACTATGGCTACACCTTC

v_gene: TRBV9
d_gene: .
j_gene: TRBJ2-3
abundance: .
len: 15
CDR3aa: CASSVDQRGTDTQYF
CDR3nt: TGTGCCAGCAGCGTAGATCAACGGGGGACAGATACGCAGTATTTT

v_gene: TRBV30
d_gene: .
j_gene: TRBJ2-2
abundance: .
len: 14
CDR3aa: CAWSVDSYTGELFF
CDR3nt: TGTGCCTGGAGTGTGGACAGCTACACCGGGGAGCTGTTTTTT

v_gene: TRBV15
d_gene: .
j_gene: TRBJ1-2
abundance: .
len: 12
CDR3aa: CATSLGAQGYTF
CDR3nt: TGTGCCACCAGCCTAGGGGCGCAGGGCTACACCTTC

v_gene: TRBV9
d_gene: .
j_gene: TRBJ2-5
abundance: .
len: 16
CDR3aa: CASSVGNSRFPETQYF
CDR3nt: TGTGCCAGCAGCGTAGGGAACAGTCGATTCCCAGAGACCCAGTACTTC

v_gene: TRBV5-6
d_gene: TRBD1
j_gene: TRBJ1-6
abundance: once
len: 15
CDR3aa: CASSTQTGVGSPLHF
CDR3nt: TGTGCCAGCAGTACTCAGACAGGGGTGGGCTCACCCCTCCACTTT